The clone carrying this TCR beta chain was detected a few times. Unique molecular identifiers tagged the TCRbeta library. TCRdb independently ran MiXCR on the PCR reads; one entry per CDR3 protein. The sample carries about 400,000 distinct CDR3 sequences, approximately 12% recorded once. V shed 1 base, J shed 5 bases, and the junction held 5 bases outside the gene matches. CDR3 length: 15 residues. This specimen comes from a study of T-cell reconstitution after alpha-beta-depleted transplantation in children. The chain couples TRBV12-3 or TRBV12-4 to TRBJ2-1; 7 nucleotides agree with TRBD1. Specimen: PBMCs, collected from the stem cell graft. The sequence derives from a human donor who donated a stem cell graft to a child with Fanconi anemia. This CDR3 is CASSLDLGQDNEQFF. CDR3 bases: TGTGCCAGCAGTTTAGACCTAGGACAGGACAATGAGCAGTTCTTC.